This T cell receptor beta chain originates from a study of cytomegalovirus exposure and HLA in healthy donors. This clone was recorded only once. In the PCR, 60 Vbeta and 13 Jbeta primers were used. Libraries were prepared by immunoSEQ multiplex PCR; TCRdb keeps only in-frame clonotypes and omits some of them. The repertoire includes under 80,000 clones, approximately 67% of them detected once, and approximately 2% sits in the top ten. V was clipped by 6 bases and J by 3 bases, with 15 bases between them. Germline V gene lookup returns CDR1 LNHDA and CDR2 SQIVND (reference sequence). The CDR3 is made up of 15 amino acids.

This chain uses TRBV19 with TRBJ1-5, with TRBD1 as a possible D gene (5 bases). The sample was PBMCs. This TCR was recovered from a woman aged 25-40 years in good health and CMV-seronegative. CDR3 sequence (DNA): TGTGCCAGTAGGTTCACAGGAAGCCTCAATCAGCCCCAGCATTTT. It encodes CASRFTGSLNQPQHF. Full variable domain (missing parts from reference TRBV19 and TRBJ1-5): DGGITQSPKYLFRKEGQNVTLSCEQNLNHDAMYWYRQDPGQGLRLIYYSQIVNDFQKGDIAEGYSVSREKKESFPLTVTSAQKNPTAFYLCASRFTGSLNQPQHFGDGTRLSIL.